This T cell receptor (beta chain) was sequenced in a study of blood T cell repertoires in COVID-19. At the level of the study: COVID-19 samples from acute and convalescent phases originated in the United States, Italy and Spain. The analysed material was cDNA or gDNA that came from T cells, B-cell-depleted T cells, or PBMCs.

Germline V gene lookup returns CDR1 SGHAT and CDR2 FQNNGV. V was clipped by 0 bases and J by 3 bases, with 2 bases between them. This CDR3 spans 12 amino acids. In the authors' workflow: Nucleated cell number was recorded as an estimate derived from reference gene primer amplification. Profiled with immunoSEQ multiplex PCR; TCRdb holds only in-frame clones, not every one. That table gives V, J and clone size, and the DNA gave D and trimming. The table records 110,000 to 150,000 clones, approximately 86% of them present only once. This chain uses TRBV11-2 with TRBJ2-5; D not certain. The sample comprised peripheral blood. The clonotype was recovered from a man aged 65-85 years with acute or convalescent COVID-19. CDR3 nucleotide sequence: TGTGCCAGCAGCTTAGACGAAGAGACCCAGTACTTC. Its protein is CASSLDEETQYF.